This T cell receptor beta chain was documented in a study of blood T cells in healthy people across ages. Findings and limits, study-wide: Among T cells, TCR beta diversity per million cells dropped roughly linearly as age rose.

Primers used in a second PCR of about 7 to 11 cycles were a sample-barcoded 5' primer and a J-beta primer mix. In TCRdb, the 5' RACE reads were re-called with MiXCR into one record per CDR3 protein. The sample carries some 850,000 distinct CDR3 sequences, around 25% recorded once. Germline CDR1 reads SNHLY; CDR2 reads FYNNEI. The CDR3 extends over 15 amino acids. The trim removed 9 bases at V and 6 bases at J, leaving 13 bases unmatched. About this clonotype itself: Its antigen is unknown.

This sample was also put to use in a study of T cells of mothers and their children. In that study: Each mother gave over 9.5 million TCR beta CDR3 reads; each child, about 3 million. In both related and unrelated pairs, TCR recombination output is shaped similarly by thymic selection. Among related mother-child pairs, overlap was slightly higher than in unrelated pairs, though not significantly.

The TCR comes from a boy between 5 and 17 years old in good health. The sample consisted of blood. The V and J genes are TRBV2 and TRBJ2-2; TRBD1 aligns across 7 bases. The DNA of the CDR3 is TGTGCCAGTGGACCGGGACAGAGATCGGCCGGGGAGCTGTTTTTT. The encoded protein is CASGPGQRSAGELFF. The full variable domain, with the rest looked up from reference TRBV2 and TRBJ2-2, is EPEVTQTPSHQVTQMGQEVILRCVPISNHLYFYWYRQILGQKVEFLVSFYNNEISEKSEIFDDQFSVERPDGSNFTLKIRSTKLEDSAMYFCASGPGQRSAGELFFGEGSRLTVL.